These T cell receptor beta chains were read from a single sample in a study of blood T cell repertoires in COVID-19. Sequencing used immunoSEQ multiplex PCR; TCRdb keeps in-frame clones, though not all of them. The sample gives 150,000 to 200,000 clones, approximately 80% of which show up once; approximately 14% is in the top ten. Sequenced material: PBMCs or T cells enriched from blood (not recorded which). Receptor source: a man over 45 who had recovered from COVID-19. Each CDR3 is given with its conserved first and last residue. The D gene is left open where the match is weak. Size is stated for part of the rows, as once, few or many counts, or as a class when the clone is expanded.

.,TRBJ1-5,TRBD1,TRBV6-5,CASSLGQFSNQPQHF,TGTGCCAGCAGCTTGGGACAGTTTAGCAATCAGCCCCAGCATTTT
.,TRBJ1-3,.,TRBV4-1,CASSQGRLAGNTIYF,TGCGCCAGCAGCCAAGGGAGGCTGGCTGGAAACACCATATATTTT
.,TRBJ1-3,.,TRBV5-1,CASSFSPGTGNTIYF,TGCGCCAGCAGCTTTTCTCCAGGGACTGGAAACACCATATATTTT
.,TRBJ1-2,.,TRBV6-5,CATGRGIDNYGYTF,TGTGCCACTGGGAGGGGGATCGACAACTATGGCTACACCTTC
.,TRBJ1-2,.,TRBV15,CATSRDYGAYYGYTF,TGTGCCACCAGCAGAGACTATGGGGCGTACTATGGCTACACCTTC
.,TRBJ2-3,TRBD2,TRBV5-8,CASSFVFGGASGTDTQYF,TGTGCCAGCAGCTTTGTGTTCGGGGGGGCGTCTGGCACAGATACGCAGTATTTT
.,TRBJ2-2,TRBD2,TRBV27,CASQREGTGELFF,TGTGCCAGCCAGCGGGAGGGCACCGGGGAGCTGTTTTTT
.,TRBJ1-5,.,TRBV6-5,CASSYSRGDGNQPQHF,TGTGCCAGCAGTTACTCTCGGGGGGACGGGAATCAGCCCCAGCATTTT
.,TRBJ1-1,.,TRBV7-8,CASRYDRSSTEAFF,TGTGCCAGCAGATACGACAGATCTAGCACTGAAGCTTTCTTT
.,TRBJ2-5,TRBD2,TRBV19,CASSIRGRVAGETQYF,TGTGCCAGTAGTATAAGGGGCCGGGTAGCGGGTGAGACCCAGTACTTC
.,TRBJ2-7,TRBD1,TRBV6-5,CASSPDRDGSSEQYF,TGTGCCAGCAGTCCCGACAGGGACGGATCTAGCGAGCAGTACTTC
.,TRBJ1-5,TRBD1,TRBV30,CAWSTGTGGLYSNQPQHF,TGTGCCTGGAGTACTGGGACAGGGGGACTTTATAGCAATCAGCCCCAGCATTTT
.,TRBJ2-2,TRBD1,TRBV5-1,CASYRQGNTGELFF,TGCGCCAGCTACCGACAGGGAAACACCGGGGAGCTGTTTTTT
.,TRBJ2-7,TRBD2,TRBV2,CASSTSGGYYEQYF,TGTGCCAGCAGTACTAGCGGGGGGTACTACGAGCAGTACTTC
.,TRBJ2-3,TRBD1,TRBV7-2,CASSYPSLTGTDTQYF,TGTGCCAGCAGCTACCCCTCCCTGACAGGGACAGATACGCAGTATTTT
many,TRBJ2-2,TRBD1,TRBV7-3,CASSLTSGGTGELFF,TGTGCCAGCAGCCTAACCTCAGGGGGCACCGGGGAGCTGTTTTTT
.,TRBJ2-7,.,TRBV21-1,CASSKVRGAETYEQYF,TGTGCCAGCAGCAAAGTGAGAGGAGCGGAGACCTACGAGCAGTACTTC
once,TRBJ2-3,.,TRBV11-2,CASSLRGAARTDTQYF,TGTGCCAGCAGCTTACGTGGGGCAGCCCGCACAGATACGCAGTATTTT
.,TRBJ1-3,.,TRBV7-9,CASSSLYGQPSGNTIYF,TGTGCCAGCAGCTCCCTTTACGGACAGCCCTCTGGAAACACCATATATTTT
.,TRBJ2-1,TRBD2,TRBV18,CASSPPGLAGGMDEQFF,TGTGCCAGCTCACCGCCGGGTCTAGCGGGGGGTATGGATGAGCAGTTCTTC
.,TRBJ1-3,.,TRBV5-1,CASSGGGTSGNTIYF,TGCGCCAGCAGCGGCGGGGGTACCTCTGGAAACACCATATATTTT
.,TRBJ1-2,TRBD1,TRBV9,CASSAGQGASCYGYTF,TGTGCCAGCAGCGCGGGACAGGGGGCCTCATGCTATGGCTACACCTTC
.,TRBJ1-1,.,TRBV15,CATSRDSAEGAFF,TGTGCCACCAGCAGAGATTCCGCCGAGGGAGCTTTCTTT
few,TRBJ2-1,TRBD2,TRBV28,CASRADFAGAYNEQFF,TGTGCCAGCAGAGCAGACTTTGCGGGAGCCTACAATGAGCAGTTCTTC
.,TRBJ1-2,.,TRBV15,CATSSGGGINYGYTF,TGTGCCACCAGCAGTGGGGGGGGTATTAACTATGGCTACACCTTC
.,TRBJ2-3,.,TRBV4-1,CASSQETDSYTDTQYF,TGCGCCAGCAGCCAAGAAACGGACAGCTACACAGATACGCAGTATTTT
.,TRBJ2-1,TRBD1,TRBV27,CASSTGGVNNEQFF,TGTGCCAGCAGTACAGGGGGCGTGAACAATGAGCAGTTCTTC
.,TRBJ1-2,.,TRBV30,CAWTLMRGYTF,TGTGCCTGGACCCTGATGCGTGGCTACACCTTC
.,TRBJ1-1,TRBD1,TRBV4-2,CASSALQGARTEAFF,TGTGCCAGCAGCGCCTTACAGGGGGCGCGTACTGAAGCTTTCTTT
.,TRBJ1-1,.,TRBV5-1,CASSLEGVETEAFF,TGCGCCAGCAGCTTGGAAGGGGTTGAGACTGAAGCTTTCTTT
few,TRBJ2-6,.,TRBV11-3,CASSLGNYRESGANVLTF,TGTGCCAGCAGCTTAGGGAACTACAGGGAATCTGGGGCCAACGTCCTGACTTTC
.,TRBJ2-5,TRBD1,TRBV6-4,CASSDWTGGGKLETQYF,TGTGCCAGCAGTGACTGGACAGGAGGTGGGAAACTGGAGACCCAGTACTTC
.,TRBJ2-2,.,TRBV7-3,CASSLLSGGRNTGELFF,TGTGCCAGCAGCTTACTTTCCGGGGGGCGGAACACCGGGGAGCTGTTTTTT
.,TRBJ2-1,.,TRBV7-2,CASSLLAGFSYNEQFF,TGTGCCAGCAGCTTACTAGCCGGGTTCTCCTACAATGAGCAGTTCTTC
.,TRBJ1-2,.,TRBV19,CASSIARNYGYTF,TGTGCCAGTAGTATCGCGAGGAACTATGGCTACACCTTC
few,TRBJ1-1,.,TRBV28,CASSPMTGGPTNTEAFF,TGTGCCAGCAGTCCAATGACCGGGGGACCCACGAACACTGAAGCTTTCTTT
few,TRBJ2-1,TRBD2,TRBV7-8,CASSLSSGANEQFF,TGTGCCAGCAGCTTGTCTAGCGGGGCCAATGAGCAGTTCTTC
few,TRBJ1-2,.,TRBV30,CAWSVKQGYGYTF,TGTGCCTGGAGTGTCAAACAGGGCTATGGCTACACCTTC
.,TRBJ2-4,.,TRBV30,CAWSVEARLAKNIQYF,TGTGCCTGGAGTGTAGAGGCCCGACTAGCCAAAAACATTCAGTACTTC
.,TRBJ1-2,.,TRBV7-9,CASSSTAREGHGYTF,TGTGCCAGCAGCTCCACGGCCAGGGAGGGGCATGGCTACACCTTC
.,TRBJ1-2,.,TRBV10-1,CASSESGADYGYTF,TGCGCCAGCAGTGAGTCGGGGGCTGACTATGGCTACACCTTC
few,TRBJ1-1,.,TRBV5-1,CASRLTTNTVNTEAFF,TGCGCCAGCAGGTTAACGACGAATACAGTGAACACTGAAGCTTTCTTT
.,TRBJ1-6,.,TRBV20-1,CSASFDSSVRNSPLHF,TGCAGTGCTAGTTTTGATTCCAGCGTGAGGAATTCACCCCTCCACTTT
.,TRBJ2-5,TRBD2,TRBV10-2,CASSESFLGGTSQETQYF,TGCGCCAGCAGTGAGTCATTTTTGGGGGGGACCTCTCAAGAGACCCAGTACTTC
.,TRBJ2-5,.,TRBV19,CASSIRGQETQYF,TGTGCCAGTAGTATAAGGGGCCAAGAGACCCAGTACTTC
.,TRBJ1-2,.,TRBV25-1,CASSEPGDMYGYTF,TGTGCCAGCAGTGAGCCAGGGGATATGTATGGCTACACCTTC
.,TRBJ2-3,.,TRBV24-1,CATRGEAKDTQYF,TGTGCCACCAGGGGAGAGGCAAAAGATACGCAGTATTTT
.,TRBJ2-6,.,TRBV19,CASSLDGAGSGANVLTF,TGTGCCAGTAGCCTAGATGGGGCCGGCTCTGGGGCCAACGTCCTGACTTTC
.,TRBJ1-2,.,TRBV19,CASSKLDRHYGYTF,TGTGCCAGTAGTAAACTGGACAGACACTATGGCTACACCTTC
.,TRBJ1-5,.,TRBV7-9,CASSFGVGQPQHF,TGTGCCAGCAGCTTCGGGGTTGGTCAGCCCCAGCATTTT
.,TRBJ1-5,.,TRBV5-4,CASSLDGFSQPQHF,TGTGCCAGCAGCTTGGACGGGTTCAGTCAGCCCCAGCATTTT
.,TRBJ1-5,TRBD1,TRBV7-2,CASSSGQIGNQPQHF,TGTGCCAGCAGCTCGGGACAGATCGGCAATCAGCCCCAGCATTTT
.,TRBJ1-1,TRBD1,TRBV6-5,CASSFGTENTEAFF,TGTGCCAGCAGTTTCGGGACAGAGAACACTGAAGCTTTCTTT